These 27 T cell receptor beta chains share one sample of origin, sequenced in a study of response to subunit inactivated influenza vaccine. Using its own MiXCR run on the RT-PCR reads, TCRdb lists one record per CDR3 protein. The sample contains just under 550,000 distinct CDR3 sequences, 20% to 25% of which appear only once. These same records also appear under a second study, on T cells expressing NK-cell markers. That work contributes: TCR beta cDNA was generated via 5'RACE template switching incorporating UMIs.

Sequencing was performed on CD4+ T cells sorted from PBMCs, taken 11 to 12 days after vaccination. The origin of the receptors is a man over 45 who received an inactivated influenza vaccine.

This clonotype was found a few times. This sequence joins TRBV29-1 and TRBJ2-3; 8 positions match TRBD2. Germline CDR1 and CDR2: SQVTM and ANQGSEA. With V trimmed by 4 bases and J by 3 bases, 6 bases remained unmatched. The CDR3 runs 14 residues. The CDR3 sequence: CSVGPGTRTDTQYF. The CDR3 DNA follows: TGCAGCGTTGGACCCGGGACTAGAACAGATACGCAGTATTTT.

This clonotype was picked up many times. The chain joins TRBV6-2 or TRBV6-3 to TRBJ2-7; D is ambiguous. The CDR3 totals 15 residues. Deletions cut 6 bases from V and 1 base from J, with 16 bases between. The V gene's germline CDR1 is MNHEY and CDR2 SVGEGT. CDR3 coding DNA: TGTGCCAGCAGCATACTGGGTGGCCAATCCTACGAGCAGTACTTC. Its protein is CASSILGGQSYEQYF.

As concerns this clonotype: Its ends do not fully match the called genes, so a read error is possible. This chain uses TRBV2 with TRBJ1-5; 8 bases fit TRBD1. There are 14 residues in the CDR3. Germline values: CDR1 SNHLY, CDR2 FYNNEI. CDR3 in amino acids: CASSVSGGNQPQDF. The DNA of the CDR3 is TGTGCCAGCAGTGTTTCAGGGGGCAATCAGCCCCAGGATTTT.

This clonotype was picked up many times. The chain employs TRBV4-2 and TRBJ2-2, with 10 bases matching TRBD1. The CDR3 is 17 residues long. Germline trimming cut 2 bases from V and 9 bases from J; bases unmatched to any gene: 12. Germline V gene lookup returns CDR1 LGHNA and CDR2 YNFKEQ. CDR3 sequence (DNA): TGTGCCAGCAGCCAAACCCTGGGGACAGGGGTGGGCCGGGAGCTGTTTTTT. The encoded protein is CASSQTLGTGVGRELFF.

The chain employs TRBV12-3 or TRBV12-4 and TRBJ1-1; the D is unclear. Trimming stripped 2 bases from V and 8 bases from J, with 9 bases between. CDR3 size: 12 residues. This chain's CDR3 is CASSLNGLEAFF. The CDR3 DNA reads TGTGCCAGCAGTTTAAACGGGCTGGAAGCTTTCTTT.

The CDR3 DNA follows: TGCAGTGCTAGGGACGGGGGGCGGATAATCACAGATACGCAGTATTTT. It codes for CSARDGGRIITDTQYF. V gene TRBV20-1 combines with J gene TRBJ2-3; D perhaps matches TRBD2 (7 bases). V shed 3 bases and J shed 2 bases, with 18 bases lying between them. This CDR3 spans 16 amino acids. Per the germline V gene, CDR1 is DFQATT and CDR2 is SNEGSKA (reference sequence).

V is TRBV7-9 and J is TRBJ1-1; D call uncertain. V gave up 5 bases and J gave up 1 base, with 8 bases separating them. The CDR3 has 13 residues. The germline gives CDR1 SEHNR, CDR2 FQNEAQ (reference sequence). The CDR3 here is CASSRNRNTEAFF. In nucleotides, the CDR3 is TGTGCCAGCAGCCGGAATAGGAACACTGAAGCTTTCTTT.

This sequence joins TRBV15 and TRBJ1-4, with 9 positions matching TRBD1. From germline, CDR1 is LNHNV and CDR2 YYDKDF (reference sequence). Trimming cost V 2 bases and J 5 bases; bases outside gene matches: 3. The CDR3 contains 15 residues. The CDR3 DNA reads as TGTGCCACCAGCAGACTACAGGGGGCCAATGAAAAACTGTTTTTT. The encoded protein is CATSRLQGANEKLFF.

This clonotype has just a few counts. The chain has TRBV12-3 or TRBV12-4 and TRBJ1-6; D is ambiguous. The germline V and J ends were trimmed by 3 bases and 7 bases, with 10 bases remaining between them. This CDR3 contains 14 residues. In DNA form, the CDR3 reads TGTGCCAGCAGTTTTAGGCCAAGAAATTCACCCCTCCACTTT. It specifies CASSFRPRNSPLHF.

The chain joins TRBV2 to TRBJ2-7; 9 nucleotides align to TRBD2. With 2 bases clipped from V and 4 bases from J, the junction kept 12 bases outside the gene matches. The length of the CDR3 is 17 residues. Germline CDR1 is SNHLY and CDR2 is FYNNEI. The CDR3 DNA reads TGTGCCAGCAGTGAAACCGAGTCCTGGCGGGAGGGGTACGAGCAGTACTTC. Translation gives CASSETESWREGYEQYF.

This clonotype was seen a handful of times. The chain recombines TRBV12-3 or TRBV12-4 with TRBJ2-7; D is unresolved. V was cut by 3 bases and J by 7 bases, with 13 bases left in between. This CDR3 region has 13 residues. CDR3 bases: TGTGCCAGCAGTTTGACTTGGACCCAAGAGCAGTACTTC. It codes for CASSLTWTQEQYF.

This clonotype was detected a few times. The DNA for the CDR3 is TGTGCCAGCAGGCCGGGACAGCATCAGCCCCAGCATTTT. It codes for CASRPGQHQPQHF. V is TRBV28 and J is TRBJ1-5, with 7 bases matching TRBD1. Germline CDR1 MDHEN, CDR2 SYDVKM. Trimming at V came to 6 bases and at J to 5 bases, leaving 4 bases not matched to a gene. The CDR3 has 13 residues.

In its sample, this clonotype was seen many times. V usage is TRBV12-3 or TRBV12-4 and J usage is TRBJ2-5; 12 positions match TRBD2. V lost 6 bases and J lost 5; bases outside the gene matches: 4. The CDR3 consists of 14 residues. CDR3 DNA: TGTGCCAGCAGACGGACTAGCGGGACGGAGACCCAGTACTTC. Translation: CASRRTSGTETQYF.

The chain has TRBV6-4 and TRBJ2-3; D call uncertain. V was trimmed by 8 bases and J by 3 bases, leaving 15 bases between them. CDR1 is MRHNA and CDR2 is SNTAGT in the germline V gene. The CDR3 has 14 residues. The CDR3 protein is CASFPLALTDTQYF. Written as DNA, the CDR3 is TGTGCCAGCTTCCCCCTTGCACTTACAGATACGCAGTATTTT.

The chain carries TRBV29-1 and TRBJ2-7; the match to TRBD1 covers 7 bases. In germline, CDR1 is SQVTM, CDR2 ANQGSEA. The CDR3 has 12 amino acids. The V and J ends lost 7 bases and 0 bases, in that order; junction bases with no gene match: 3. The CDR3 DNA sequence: TGCAGCGGCCGGACAGGCTCCTACGAGCAGTACTTC. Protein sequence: CSGRTGSYEQYF.

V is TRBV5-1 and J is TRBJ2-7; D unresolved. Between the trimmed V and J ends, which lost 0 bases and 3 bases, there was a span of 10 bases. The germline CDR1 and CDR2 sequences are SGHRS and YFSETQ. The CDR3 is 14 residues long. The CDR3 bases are TGCGCCAGCAGCTTGGAGACCTCCTTCTACGAGCAGTACTTC. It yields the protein CASSLETSFYEQYF.

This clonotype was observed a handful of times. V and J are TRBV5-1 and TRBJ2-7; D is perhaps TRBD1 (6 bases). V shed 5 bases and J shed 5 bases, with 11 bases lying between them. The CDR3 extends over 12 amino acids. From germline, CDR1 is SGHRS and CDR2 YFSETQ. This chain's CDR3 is CASRLQGDEQYF. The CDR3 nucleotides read TGCGCCAGCAGACTACAGGGTGACGAGCAGTACTTC.

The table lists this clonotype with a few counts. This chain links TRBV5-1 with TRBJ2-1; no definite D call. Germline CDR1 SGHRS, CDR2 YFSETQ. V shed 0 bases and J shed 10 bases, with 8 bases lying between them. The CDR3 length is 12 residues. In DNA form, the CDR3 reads TGCGCCAGCAGCTTGGACCCAAGGGAGCAGTTCTTC. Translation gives CASSLDPREQFF.

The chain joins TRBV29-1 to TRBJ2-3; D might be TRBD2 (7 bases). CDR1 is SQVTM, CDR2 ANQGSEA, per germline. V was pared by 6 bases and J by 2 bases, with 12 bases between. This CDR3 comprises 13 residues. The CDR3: CSVGGRNTDTQYF. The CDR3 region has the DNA TGCAGCGTCGGGGGGCGGAACACAGATACGCAGTATTTT.

In DNA form, the CDR3 reads TGCGCCAGCAGCCCTACTGCGCGAGGACTAGCGGTCCTTGGCGAGCAGTACTTC. Amino acids: CASSPTARGLAVLGEQYF. The chain carries TRBV5-1 and TRBJ2-7, with 10 bases identical to TRBD2. Trimming cost V 4 bases and J 6 bases; bases outside gene matches: 19. CDR1 and CDR2 (germline): SGHRS, YFSETQ. This CDR3 spans 18 amino acids.

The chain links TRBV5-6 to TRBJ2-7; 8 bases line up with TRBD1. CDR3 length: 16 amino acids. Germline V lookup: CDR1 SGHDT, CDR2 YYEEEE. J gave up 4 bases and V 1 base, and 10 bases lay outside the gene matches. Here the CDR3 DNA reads TGTGCCAGCAGCTTGTGGTGGGGGCAGGGGGCTTACGAGCAGTACTTC. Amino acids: CASSLWWGQGAYEQYF.

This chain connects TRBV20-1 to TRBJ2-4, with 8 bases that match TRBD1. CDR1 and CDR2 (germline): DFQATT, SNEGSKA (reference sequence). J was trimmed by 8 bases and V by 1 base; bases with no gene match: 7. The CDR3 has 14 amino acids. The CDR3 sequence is CSARAGQGLDIQYF. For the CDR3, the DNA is TGCAGTGCTAGAGCCGGACAGGGCTTGGACATTCAGTACTTC.

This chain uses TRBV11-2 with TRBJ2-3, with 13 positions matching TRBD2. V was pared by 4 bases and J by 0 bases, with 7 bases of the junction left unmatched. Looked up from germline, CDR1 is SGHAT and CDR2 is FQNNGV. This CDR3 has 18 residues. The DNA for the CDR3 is TGTGCCAGCAGCTGGAGGGGGACTAGCGGGATAAGCACAGATACGCAGTATTTT. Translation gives CASSWRGTSGISTDTQYF.

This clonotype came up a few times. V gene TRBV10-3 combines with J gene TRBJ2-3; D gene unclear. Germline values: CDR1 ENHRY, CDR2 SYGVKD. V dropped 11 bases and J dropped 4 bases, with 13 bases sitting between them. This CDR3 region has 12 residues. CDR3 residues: CASQMGPDTQYF. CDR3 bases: TGTGCCTCTCAGATGGGCCCAGATACGCAGTATTTT.

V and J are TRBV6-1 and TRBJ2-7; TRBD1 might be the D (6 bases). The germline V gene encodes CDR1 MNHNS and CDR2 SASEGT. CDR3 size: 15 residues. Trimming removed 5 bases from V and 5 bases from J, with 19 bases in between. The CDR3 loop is CASSPLKTGTHEQYF. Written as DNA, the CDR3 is TGTGCCAGCAGTCCCCTTAAGACAGGAACCCACGAGCAGTACTTC.

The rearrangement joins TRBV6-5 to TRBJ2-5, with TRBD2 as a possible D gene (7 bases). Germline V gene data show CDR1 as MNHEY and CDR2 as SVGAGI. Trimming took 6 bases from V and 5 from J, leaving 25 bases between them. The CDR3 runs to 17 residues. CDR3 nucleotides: TGTGCCAGCAGGCAGACGCGGGGGCGAGTGCTGTTGGAGACCCAGTACTTC. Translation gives CASRQTRGRVLLETQYF.

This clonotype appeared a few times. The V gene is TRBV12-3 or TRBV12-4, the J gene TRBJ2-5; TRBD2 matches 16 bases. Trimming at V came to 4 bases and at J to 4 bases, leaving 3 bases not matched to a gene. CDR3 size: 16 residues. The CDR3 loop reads CASSSGTSGRGETQYF. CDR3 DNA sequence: TGTGCCAGCAGTTCCGGGACTAGCGGGAGGGGAGAGACCCAGTACTTC.